The rows below give T cell receptor beta chains drawn from one sample of a study of T cell responses to AZD1222 COVID-19 vaccine. Data came from immunoSEQ multiplex PCR; TCRdb stores just in-frame clones and leaves some out. The profile covers 90,000 to 100,000 clones, with approximately 90% appearing a single time and 2.9% taken by the ten largest. The material was peripheral blood, obtained on day 0 of AZD1222 vaccination. These receptors were obtained from an adult in good health. Each CDR3 is given with its conserved first and last residue. A D gene is named only where the DNA matches it firmly. The size entry is marked missing in some rows and otherwise reads once, few, many or a size class.

clone_size,d_call,j_call,v_call,cdr3_nt,cdr3_aa
NA,NA,TRBJ1-1,TRBV4-2,TGTGCCAGCAGCCAAGGCGCCGGGAACACTGAAGCTTTCTTT,CASSQGAGNTEAFF
NA,TRBD1,TRBJ2-7,TRBV6-2/TRBV6-3,TGTGCCAGCAGCGACAGGGCGGGCTCCTACGAGCAGTACTTC,CASSDRAGSYEQYF
NA,NA,TRBJ1-4,TRBV7-2,TGTGCCAGCGGCAGGGGTGGTAATGAAAAACTGTTTTTT,CASGRGGNEKLFF
NA,TRBD1,TRBJ1-1,TRBV29-1,TGCAGCGTCCGCCCGGACAGGGGCGAAGCTTTCTTT,CSVRPDRGEAFF
NA,NA,TRBJ1-1,TRBV29-1,TGCAGCGTTGGGCGTGGGGTAACTGAAGCTTTCTTT,CSVGRGVTEAFF
once,NA,TRBJ2-2,TRBV5-1,TGCGCCAGCAGCCCCGGGGGACCCGGGGAGCTGTTTTTT,CASSPGGPGELFF
NA,NA,TRBJ1-3,TRBV27,TGTGCCAGCAAAAGGACCTCCTCTGGAAACACCATATATTTT,CASKRTSSGNTIYF
NA,NA,TRBJ2-1,TRBV6-1,TGTGCCAGCAGTGAAATGGGGGGCTCGCAGTTCTTC,CASSEMGGSQFF
NA,NA,TRBJ1-2,TRBV6-5,TGTGCCAGCAGTTACTCGAGATCAGGGGCCTATGGCTACACCTTC,CASSYSRSGAYGYTF
once,NA,TRBJ1-6,TRBV15,TGTGCCACCAGCAGGACAGTTAGAGAGTCACCCCTCCACTTT,CATSRTVRESPLHF
once,TRBD1,TRBJ2-2,TRBV6-4,TGTGCCAGCAGCAGGGGGACCGGGGAGCTGTTTTTT,CASSRGTGELFF
NA,NA,TRBJ2-7,TRBV6-5,TGTGCCAGCAGTTACCCTACAGAAGGGGGCTCCTACGAGCAGTACTTC,CASSYPTEGGSYEQYF
NA,NA,TRBJ1-1,TRBV7-8,TGTGCCAGCACCGGTTCTGGGACTGAAGCTTTCTTT,CASTGSGTEAFF
NA,NA,TRBJ1-2,TRBV7-9,TGTGCCAGCAGCCCTCCGGGAGGACTGGTCTATGGCTACACCTTC,CASSPPGGLVYGYTF
NA,TRBD1,TRBJ1-2,TRBV7-2,TGTGCCAGCAGCCCGCCGGGACAGGGCAGTGGCTACACCTTC,CASSPPGQGSGYTF
NA,NA,TRBJ1-5,TRBV5-8,TGTGCCAGCCGTAGGGGTAATAGCAATCAGCCCCAGCATTTT,CASRRGNSNQPQHF
NA,TRBD2,TRBJ2-1,TRBV29-1,TGCAGCGTTGAGGGCGGGAGAAGGACTCGCTACAATGAGCAGTTCTTC,CSVEGGRRTRYNEQFF
NA,NA,TRBJ2-7,TRBV2,TGTGCCAGCACCCGACAGGTCTACGAGCAGTACTTC,CASTRQVYEQYF
once,TRBD1,TRBJ2-7,TRBV7-2,TGTGCCAGCAGCTTAAACTTGGGACAGGGGGCTCGGTACGAGCAGTACTTC,CASSLNLGQGARYEQYF
NA,NA,TRBJ2-3,TRBV9,TGTGCCAGCAGCTCCAGATTGCAGTCTAGCACAGATACGCAGTATTTT,CASSSRLQSSTDTQYF
NA,NA,TRBJ2-5,TRBV7-2,TGTGCCAGCAGCTTAGTGGGCTACCAAGAGACCCAGTACTTC,CASSLVGYQETQYF
NA,NA,TRBJ2-7,TRBV15,TGTGCCACCAGCAGAGATTTGGGGGACGCCTACGAGCAGTACTTC,CATSRDLGDAYEQYF
few,NA,TRBJ1-1,TRBV5-1,TGCGCCAGCAGCTACCCGTGGGGGGGGCTGGACACTGAAGCTTTCTTT,CASSYPWGGLDTEAFF
NA,NA,TRBJ1-2,TRBV7-2,TGTGCCAGCAGCTTACGCAGGACTAACTATGGCTACACCTTC,CASSLRRTNYGYTF
NA,NA,TRBJ1-1,TRBV5-1,TGCGCCAGCAGCTTGTCTGGGGGCGCGGTCGACACTGAAGCTTTCTTT,CASSLSGGAVDTEAFF
NA,NA,TRBJ2-1,TRBV6-5,TGTGGCGCAGGGGCCTACAATGAGCAGTTCTTC,CGAGAYNEQFF
NA,NA,TRBJ1-5,TRBV7-9,TGTGCCAGCAGCTTAGTGAACAGCAATCAGCCCCAGCATTTT,CASSLVNSNQPQHF
NA,TRBD1,TRBJ2-3,TRBV10-3,TGTGCCATCCAAGGACAGGGACGATCTATAGGTACGCAGTATTTT,CAIQGQGRSIGTQYF
NA,NA,TRBJ2-3,TRBV27,TGTGCCAGCAGTTTCCGGGGGAGACTCGCAGATACGCAGTATTTT,CASSFRGRLADTQYF
NA,NA,TRBJ2-6,TRBV6-2/TRBV6-3,TGTGCCAGCAGTTACGGACCGGGGAAAGAAAATTCTGGGGCCAACGTCCTGACTTTC,CASSYGPGKENSGANVLTF
NA,NA,TRBJ2-2,TRBV16,TGTGCCAGCAGCCATGGCGGGGAGCTGTTTTTT,CASSHGGELFF
NA,NA,TRBJ2-1,TRBV7-8,TGTGCCAGCAGCTTCGAGGGGGTGGATGAGCAGTTCTTC,CASSFEGVDEQFF